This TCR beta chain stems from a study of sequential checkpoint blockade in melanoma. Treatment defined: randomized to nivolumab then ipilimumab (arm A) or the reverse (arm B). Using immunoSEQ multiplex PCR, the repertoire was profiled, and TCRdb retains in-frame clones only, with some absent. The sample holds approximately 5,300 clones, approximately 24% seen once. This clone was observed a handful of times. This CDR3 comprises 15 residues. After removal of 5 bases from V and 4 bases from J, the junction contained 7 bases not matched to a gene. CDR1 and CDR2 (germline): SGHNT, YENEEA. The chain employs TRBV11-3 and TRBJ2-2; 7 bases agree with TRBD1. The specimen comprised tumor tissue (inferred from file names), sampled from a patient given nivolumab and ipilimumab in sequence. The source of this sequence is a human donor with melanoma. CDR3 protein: CASSLRDSLTGELFF. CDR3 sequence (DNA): TGTGCCAGCAGCCTCCGGGACAGTCTCACCGGGGAGCTGTTTTTT.